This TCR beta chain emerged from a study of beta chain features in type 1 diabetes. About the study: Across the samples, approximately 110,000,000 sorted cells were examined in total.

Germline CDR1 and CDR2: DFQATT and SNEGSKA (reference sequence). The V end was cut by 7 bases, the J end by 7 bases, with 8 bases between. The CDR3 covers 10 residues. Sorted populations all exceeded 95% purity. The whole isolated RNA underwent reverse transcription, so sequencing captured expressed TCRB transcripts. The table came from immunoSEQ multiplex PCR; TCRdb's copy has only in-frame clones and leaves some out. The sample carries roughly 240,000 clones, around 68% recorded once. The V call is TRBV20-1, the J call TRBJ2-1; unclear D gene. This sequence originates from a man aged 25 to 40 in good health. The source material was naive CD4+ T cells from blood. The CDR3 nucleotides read TGCAGTGGGAGTAATAATGAGCAGTTCTTC. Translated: CSGSNNEQFF.